The rows below give T cell receptor beta chains drawn from one sample of a study of CD4 T cells in relation to SARS-CoV-2 and coronaviruses. Produced via immunoSEQ multiplex PCR; TCRdb's table is partial and in-frame only. The profile shows about 68,000 clones, 90% to 95% of them singletons. Sequenced input: naive CD4+ T cells from PBMCs. Receptors originate from a human donor in good health. The conserved cysteine and the conserved F or W are not part of the CDR3 here. Fields, in order: V gene, J gene, CDR3 protein.

TRBV6-5	TRBJ2-1	ASSYSSGAGGNEQF
TRBV7-8	TRBJ2-3	ASSPDSSTDTQY
TRBV12-3/TRBV12-4	TRBJ1-5	ASRGQGTQH
TRBV7-2	TRBJ2-3	ASSPGGTGGVIGQY
TRBV5-1	TRBJ2-6	ASSLDSDSGANVLT
TRBV5-1	TRBJ2-7	ASSLGGYEQY
TRBV27	TRBJ1-6	ASRTAHSYNSPLH
TRBV5-4	TRBJ2-7	ASSSHGNRGPVEQY
TRBV2	TRBJ2-7	ASSKQDYEQY
TRBV6-5	TRBJ2-1	ASSPRGGSYNEQF
TRBV7-8	TRBJ2-7	ASSWGVGGSYEQY
TRBV30	TRBJ2-3	AWSPLRFSGTQY
TRBV29-1	TRBJ2-7	SVRFQNPPYEQY
TRBV4-3	TRBJ1-4	ASSQGPGEKLF
TRBV15	TRBJ2-7	ATSRDAYEQY
TRBV14	TRBJ1-2	ASSQDQGGNGYT
TRBV2	TRBJ2-3	ASSEDFWTSGGGDTQY
TRBV12-3/TRBV12-4	TRBJ1-2	ASQGAHYGYT
TRBV3-1/TRBV3-2	TRBJ2-7	ASSQDMAEQY
TRBV5-1	TRBJ1-1	ASSLVTGDTEAF
TRBV7-3	TRBJ2-2	AISVSGNTGELF
TRBV6-1	TRBJ2-3	ASSEGGQAYTQY
TRBV6-5	TRBJ2-5	ASTPWGRQETQY
TRBV5-5	TRBJ2-1	ASSPGTGASNEQF
TRBV5-4	TRBJ2-7	ASSVPGYEQY
TRBV6-1	TRBJ2-7	ASSEHYQRSSYEQY
TRBV5-1	TRBJ2-7	ASSSQDRGPYEQY
TRBV7-3	TRBJ1-1	ASSLKGTGDEAF
TRBV10-3	TRBJ1-2	AISERGAEGYT
TRBV7-2	TRBJ1-5	ASSRGQHSNQPQH
TRBV7-3	TRBJ1-1	ASSLGSNTEAF
TRBV24-1	TRBJ1-5	ATTLTGEASNQPQH
TRBV28	TRBJ1-5	ASSLFGNQPQH
TRBV5-6	TRBJ2-6	ASSLGLVPSGANVLT
TRBV6-6	TRBJ1-6	ASSYSAGHNSPLH
TRBV7-3	TRBJ2-1	ASSPTSGSYNEQF
TRBV5-6	TRBJ1-6	ASSLLRGYNSPLH
TRBV5-4	TRBJ2-7	ASRAGTSGSYEQY
TRBV12-3/TRBV12-4	TRBJ2-3	ASSLEDTQY
TRBV9	TRBJ1-5	ASSVGSGSNQPQH
TRBV7-7	TRBJ2-1	ASSLVPPGSGRAGEQF
TRBV5-1	TRBJ2-5	ASKLAETQY
TRBV9	TRBJ2-7	ASSLTLDSYEQY
TRBV3-1/TRBV3-2	TRBJ2-6	ASSQAGSGANVLT
TRBV18	TRBJ1-1	ASSPQGQTALNTEAF
TRBV11-2	TRBJ2-7	ASSRTGVAYEQY
TRBV7-2	TRBJ1-1	ASSSRALRAF
TRBV4-1	TRBJ1-6	ASSLEEIERNSPLH
TRBV9	TRBJ2-2	ASSPRADWESNTGELF
TRBV7-3	TRBJ1-1	ASRENGESASEAF
TRBV25-1	TRBJ1-5	ASSGGTYNQPQH
TRBV2	TRBJ1-6	ASTAGGPLH